The clone carrying this T cell receptor (beta chain) was seen only a few times. Antigen: not known. One end of the junction is discordant with germline, which a read error may explain. This specimen belongs to a study of T cells after yellow fever vaccination. Study details: Where fractions had low cell numbers, libraries were prepared from them with the SMART-Seq v4 Ultra Low Input RNA kit. Study-level findings and limits: Abundant clonotypes from the bulk population could contaminate FACS-sorted repertoires.

The CDR3 extends over 16 amino acids. CDR1 is KGHDR and CDR2 is SFDVKD in the germline V gene. Generation of TCR cDNA used 5'RACE template switching (which added a universal primer site and UMIs). MiXCR, run by TCRdb on the 5' RACE reads, gives a single entry per CDR3 protein. There are more than 450,000 distinct CDR3 sequences in the sample; about a fifth occur only once, and around 16% lies in the top ten. The specimen was PBMCs, collected about 20 days after the first yellow fever vaccination. This chain links TRBV24-1 with TRBJ2-1, with 8 bases aligning to TRBD2. The clonotype originates from a young man who received the YFV17D yellow fever vaccine. DNA of the CDR3: TGTTCCACCAGTGATTCTCGGGGGGGAATCTACAATGAGCAGTTCTTC. Amino acids: CSTSDSRGGIYNEQFF.